This T cell receptor beta chain emerged from a study of beta chain features in type 1 diabetes. Study-wide context: All of the samples together had 107,917,701 sorted cells examined. Overall study findings and caveats: For type 1 diabetes patients, VDJ junctions showed fewer insertions and more deletions. Naive, central memory and Treg TCRB repertoires seemed to resemble each other more closely in patients than they did in healthy donors.

The entirety of the isolated RNA underwent reverse transcription, so expressed TCRB transcripts were sequenced. The protocol was immunoSEQ multiplex PCR, while the TCRdb copy is restricted to in-frame clones and leaves out a portion. The sample holds under 450,000 clones, more than 13% seen once. Sorting with CD45RO/CCR7/CD25/CD127/CD95/CD27 yielded naive, central memory, regulatory and stem-like memory CD4+ cells. Germline loops: CDR1 LGHNA, CDR2 YSLEER. Trimming took 0 bases from V and 7 from J; bases not matched to a gene: 10. CDR3 length: 17 residues. Worth noting for this clone: Antigen: not known.

The chain employs TRBV4-3 and TRBJ2-1; 9 bases line up with TRBD2. Sequenced: naive CD4+ T cells from blood. The sequence was obtained from a woman between 18 and 30 years old in good health. CDR3 DNA: TGCGCCAGCAGCCAAGAAAAAGTAATAGCGGGAGATAATGAGCAGTTCTTC. It is translated as CASSQEKVIAGDNEQFF.